This T cell receptor (beta chain) was recorded in a study of blood T cell repertoires in COVID-19. As for the study in general: Whether acute or convalescent, the COVID-19 samples came from the United States, Italy and Spain. T cells, B-cell-depleted T cells, or PBMCs provided the cDNA or gDNA that served as material.

Study processing details: Estimation of nucleated cell counts relied on the amplification of reference gene primers. TCRdb keeps only in-frame clones here, not all; method: immunoSEQ multiplex PCR. That table gives V, J and clone size, and the DNA gave D and trimming. Of 90,000 to 100,000 clones in the sample, around 81% were seen once. Germline CDR1 SGHTS, CDR2 YDEGEE. J gave up 5 bases and V 0 bases, and 5 bases lay outside the gene matches. The CDR3 length is 15 residues. The sequencing sample was made of peripheral blood. This chain connects TRBV5-8 to TRBJ2-5; 9 bases line up with TRBD1. The receptor comes from a man aged 55 to 70 with acute or convalescent COVID-19. The CDR3 region has the DNA TGTGCCAGCAGCTTGGGGACAGGGGAAGGGGAGACCCAGTACTTC. It translates to CASSLGTGEGETQYF.